This T cell receptor beta chain was recovered during a study of CD8 T cells in ankylosing spondylitis (dated by TCRdb to between 2016 and 2019). Regarding the complete study: To find TCR variants linked to disease, the study profiled T cell receptor beta repertoires in ankylosing spondylitis patients and healthy donors. The full study cohort was made up of over 20 ankylosing spondylitis patients and 108 healthy donors. Peripheral blood samples were taken, and synovial fluid was additionally collected from ankylosing spondylitis patients. The investigation overall reported the following: Significant enrichment of the disease-linked clones was reported in matched synovial fluid samples from ankylosing spondylitis patients. Some TCR beta motif variants had previously been reported in synovial fluid and blood of reactive arthritis patients, which suggested common disease-initiation mechanisms. A TCR beta motif made up of eight or nine highly homologous amino acid variants appeared to be characteristic of blood from ankylosing spondylitis patients. In peripheral blood, the disease-linked clones were found at relatively low frequencies and had a CD8+ phenotype.

This clonotype was seen more than once but under ten times. Its cognate antigen has yet to be identified. The input lacks base qualities; no much larger clone sits a single base away. From its cysteine to its phenylalanine, the CDR3 spans 18 amino acids. Solely the CDR3 DNA is kept, with 54 bases framed from the first base. Reading the germline V gene gives CDR1 SNHLY and CDR2 FYNNEI. V has 5 bases trimmed and J has 1 base trimmed; junction bases matching no gene number 15. The instrument given in TCRdb is Illumina HiSeq 2500. Quantitative 5'-RACE with molecular barcodes was used to prepare TCR beta libraries. Processing in the source paper ran as follows. A new computational method, built on a probabilistic model of VDJ rearrangement, was used to identify disease-linked TCR variants. TCRdb passed the public sequencing reads through fastp at Q25 and MiXCR, retaining productive beta sequences. Entries that share a CDR3 protein sequence are merged under the most common genes and DNA. It is TCRdb's table, rather than the study itself, that gives the V and J calls and clone size. The sample table shows hundreds of thousands of distinct CDR3 sequences, and roughly 15% are seen once. Of the sample, approximately 1% falls within the top ten clones.

The chain was built from TRBV2 and TRBJ2-3, and TRBD1 matches 7 of the central bases. The sample taken for sequencing was blood, either unsorted or a sorted T cell fraction (not recorded which). The receptor was derived from a male donor with ankylosing spondylitis. The DNA is TGTGCCAGCAGTTCATTCCCCTCGGACAGGTGGGGCACAGATACGCAGTATTTT. This codes for CASSSFPSDRWGTDTQYF.